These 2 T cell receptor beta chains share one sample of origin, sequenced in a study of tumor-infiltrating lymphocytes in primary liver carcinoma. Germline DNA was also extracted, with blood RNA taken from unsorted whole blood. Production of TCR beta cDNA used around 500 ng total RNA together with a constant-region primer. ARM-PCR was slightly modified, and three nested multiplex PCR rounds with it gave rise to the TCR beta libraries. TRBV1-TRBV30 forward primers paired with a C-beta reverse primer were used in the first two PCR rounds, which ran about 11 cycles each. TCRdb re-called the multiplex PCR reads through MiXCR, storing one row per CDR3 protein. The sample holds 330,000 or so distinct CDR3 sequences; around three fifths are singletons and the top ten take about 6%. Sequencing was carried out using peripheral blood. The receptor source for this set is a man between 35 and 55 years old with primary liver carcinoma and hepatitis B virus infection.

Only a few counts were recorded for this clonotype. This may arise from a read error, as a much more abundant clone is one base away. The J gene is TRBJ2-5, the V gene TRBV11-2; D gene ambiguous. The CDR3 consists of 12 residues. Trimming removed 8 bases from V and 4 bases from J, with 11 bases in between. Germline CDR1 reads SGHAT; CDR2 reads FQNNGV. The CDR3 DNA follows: TGTGCCAGCGGCCCACTGGGAGAGACCCAGTACTTC. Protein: CASGPLGETQYF.

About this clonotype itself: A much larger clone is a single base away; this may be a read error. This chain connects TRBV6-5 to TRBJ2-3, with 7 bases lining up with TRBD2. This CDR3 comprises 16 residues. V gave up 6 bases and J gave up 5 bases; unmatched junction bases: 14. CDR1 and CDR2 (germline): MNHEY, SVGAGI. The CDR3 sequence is CASSDITTSAIDTQYF. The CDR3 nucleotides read TGTGCCAGCAGCGACATAACTACTAGCGCAATAGATACGCAGTATTTT.